The clone carrying this T cell receptor beta chain was seen many times. These data originate in a study of T-cell reconstitution after alpha-beta-depleted transplantation in children. Construction of the TCRbeta library involved unique molecular identifiers. Each CDR3 protein gets one entry after TCRdb re-called the PCR reads with MiXCR. The sample has some 240,000 distinct CDR3 sequences; 9.7% are singletons. Sequenced here: PBMCs from the stem cell graft donor, sampled from the stem cell graft. This sequence originates from a human donor who donated a stem cell graft to a child with SCID.

This chain's CDR3 is CASSSRTGSYGYTF. The CDR3 DNA reads as TGTGCCAGCAGTTCCCGGACGGGCTCCTATGGCTACACCTTC. The chain has TRBV12-3 or TRBV12-4 and TRBJ1-2; D is uncertain. This CDR3 has 14 residues. V shed 4 bases and J shed 4 bases, with 13 bases lying between them.